Here is one T cell receptor (beta chain) with its context. The antigen is unknown. The data derive from a study of cytomegalovirus exposure and HLA in healthy donors. Whole-study context: As an earlier analysis found, around 190 million T cells yielded over 95 million unique TCR beta sequences.

This CDR3 comprises 13 residues. Germline CDR1 SGHAT, CDR2 FQNNGV. V lost 5 bases, J lost 11 bases, and 11 bases stayed unmatched. General study points: In terms of immune exposure information, only CMV serostatus was available. TCR sequences were mostly rare, though some public TCRs occurred in many donors.

The PCR made use of 60 Vbeta and 13 Jbeta primers. Measured with immunoSEQ multiplex PCR; TCRdb has only the in-frame clones, and not every one. The table has tens of thousands of clones, around 68% seen once. The sample was PBMCs. The clonotype originates from a woman aged 25-40 years in good health and CMV-seronegative. This chain connects TRBV11-2 to TRBJ1-2, with 7 bases that match TRBD1. In DNA form, the CDR3 reads TGTGCCAGCAGCCTTCTCCCGGGACAGCTTTACACCTTC. Residues: CASSLLPGQLYTF.